These T cell receptor beta chains were read from a single sample in a study of T cell changes during pregnancy in multiple sclerosis. This table comes from immunoSEQ multiplex PCR, and its TCRdb copy is limited to in-frame clones, with some not included. This table has about 27,000 clones, 85% to 90% appearing once. Sequencing used CD8+ T cells from peripheral blood mononuclear cells, obtained in the second trimester of pregnancy. These receptor sequences come from a female donor with multiple sclerosis, enrolled in a pregnancy study. Both conserved end residues are part of each CDR3. The D gene is left open where the match is weak. Only some rows state a clone size, as once, few, many or a class for expanded clones.

clone size: once
D gene: TRBD1
V gene: TRBV5-4
J gene: TRBJ1-6
CDR3 DNA: TGTGCCAGCAGCTTAAGGGACAGTTATAATTCACCCCTCCACTTT
CDR3 protein: CASSLRDSYNSPLHF

clone size: -
D gene: -
V gene: TRBV4-3
J gene: TRBJ1-1
CDR3 DNA: TGCGCCAGCAGCCAAGAGGCGGGGGCCACTGAAGCTTTCTTT
CDR3 protein: CASSQEAGATEAFF

clone size: -
D gene: -
V gene: TRBV6-6
J gene: TRBJ1-1
CDR3 DNA: TGTGCCAGCAGTTACCGGTGGGAGTCAATTATGCCTGAAGCTTTCTTT
CDR3 protein: CASSYRWESIMPEAFF

clone size: -
D gene: TRBD2
V gene: TRBV13
J gene: TRBJ2-1
CDR3 DNA: TGTGCCAGCAGCTTAGCGGGGGGGCTCAATGAGCAGTTCTTC
CDR3 protein: CASSLAGGLNEQFF

clone size: -
D gene: -
V gene: TRBV15
J gene: TRBJ1-2
CDR3 DNA: TGTGCCACCAGCAGCCGGGTTTCTTTGGGTGGCTACACCTTC
CDR3 protein: CATSSRVSLGGYTF

clone size: -
D gene: TRBD2
V gene: TRBV28
J gene: TRBJ2-7
CDR3 DNA: TGTGCCAGCAGCCCCCGCGGGGGACCTAAGCAGTACTTC
CDR3 protein: CASSPRGGPKQYF

clone size: -
D gene: -
V gene: TRBV7-9
J gene: TRBJ2-7
CDR3 DNA: TGTGCCAGCAGCCAACAGGGCCGGAACCACGAGCAGTACTTC
CDR3 protein: CASSQQGRNHEQYF

clone size: -
D gene: -
V gene: TRBV13
J gene: TRBJ1-2
CDR3 DNA: TGTGCCAGCAGCTTCCAGGGCTACTATGGCTACACCTTC
CDR3 protein: CASSFQGYYGYTF

clone size: -
D gene: -
V gene: TRBV5-5
J gene: TRBJ1-1
CDR3 DNA: TGTGCCAGCAGCCGATCCCAGGAGGGGGGGACTGAAGCTTTCTTT
CDR3 protein: CASSRSQEGGTEAFF

clone size: -
D gene: TRBD2
V gene: TRBV6-4
J gene: TRBJ2-3
CDR3 DNA: TGTGCCAGCAGTCCTAGCGGGGGGGCCGCAGATACGCAGTATTTT
CDR3 protein: CASSPSGGAADTQYF

clone size: -
D gene: TRBD1
V gene: TRBV10-3
J gene: TRBJ2-7
CDR3 DNA: TGTGCCATCAGTGAGACCGGGACAGGGATAAACGAGCAGTACTTC
CDR3 protein: CAISETGTGINEQYF

clone size: -
D gene: TRBD1
V gene: TRBV27
J gene: TRBJ2-7
CDR3 DNA: TGTGCCAGCAGTTTAGCAGCCGGGACAGGGCGCTACGAGCAGTACTTC
CDR3 protein: CASSLAAGTGRYEQYF

clone size: -
D gene: TRBD1
V gene: TRBV28
J gene: TRBJ1-1
CDR3 DNA: TGTGCCAGCCTGATCGCAGGGGGCACTGAAGCTTTCTTT
CDR3 protein: CASLIAGGTEAFF

clone size: -
D gene: TRBD1
V gene: TRBV2
J gene: TRBJ1-1
CDR3 DNA: TGTGCCAGCAGTGAACCCGGACAGGGAATGGACACTGAAGCTTTCTTT
CDR3 protein: CASSEPGQGMDTEAFF

clone size: -
D gene: TRBD2
V gene: TRBV7-9
J gene: TRBJ2-5
CDR3 DNA: TGTGCCAGCAGCCTAGGCCCTAGCGGGGGGGCGTACCAAGAGACCCAGTACTTC
CDR3 protein: CASSLGPSGGAYQETQYF

clone size: many
D gene: -
V gene: TRBV4-1
J gene: TRBJ1-4
CDR3 DNA: TGCGCCAGCAGCCAAGACAGGGGAGGGAGTGAAAAACTGTTTTTT
CDR3 protein: CASSQDRGGSEKLFF

clone size: -
D gene: TRBD1
V gene: TRBV19
J gene: TRBJ1-1
CDR3 DNA: TGTGCCAGTAGTCTGGGACAGGGGTCGGCTTCGGTTGAAGCTTTCTTT
CDR3 protein: CASSLGQGSASVEAFF

clone size: few
D gene: TRBD1
V gene: TRBV6-1
J gene: TRBJ1-5
CDR3 DNA: TGTGCCAGCAGTGTGTGGGGACAGGGCGATCAGCCCCAGCATTTT
CDR3 protein: CASSVWGQGDQPQHF

clone size: once
D gene: -
V gene: TRBV6-6
J gene: TRBJ1-1
CDR3 DNA: TGTGCCAGCAGTTACCGGAACACTGAAGCTTTCTTT
CDR3 protein: CASSYRNTEAFF

clone size: -
D gene: -
V gene: TRBV7-2
J gene: TRBJ2-1
CDR3 DNA: TGTGCCAGCAGCTTAGTCCCAGCAGGGAGGGGGGAGCAGTTCTTC
CDR3 protein: CASSLVPAGRGEQFF

clone size: -
D gene: -
V gene: TRBV7-9
J gene: TRBJ1-2
CDR3 DNA: TGTGCCAGCAGCTTTCCAGGGCCAAACTATGGCTACACCTTC
CDR3 protein: CASSFPGPNYGYTF

clone size: -
D gene: TRBD2
V gene: TRBV9
J gene: TRBJ2-3
CDR3 DNA: TGTGCCAGCAGCCCTGGGACTACCCGCACAGATACGCAGTATTTT
CDR3 protein: CASSPGTTRTDTQYF

clone size: medium-sized
D gene: TRBD2
V gene: TRBV6-4
J gene: TRBJ2-1
CDR3 DNA: TGTGCCAGCAGTGACTCGACTAGCCCCGGTGAGCAGTTCTTC
CDR3 protein: CASSDSTSPGEQFF

clone size: -
D gene: -
V gene: TRBV5-8
J gene: TRBJ1-3
CDR3 DNA: TGTGCCAGCAGCTTGGGTATGTCTGGAAACACCATATATTTT
CDR3 protein: CASSLGMSGNTIYF

clone size: -
D gene: TRBD2
V gene: TRBV11-2
J gene: TRBJ2-3
CDR3 DNA: TGTGCCAGCAGCTTAGGTCCGGGATCGGGTAGCGGGGGTACGCAGTATTTT
CDR3 protein: CASSLGPGSGSGGTQYF

clone size: -
D gene: TRBD2
V gene: TRBV11-2
J gene: TRBJ2-3
CDR3 DNA: TGTGCCAGCACCTTACCGACTAGCGGGATTAGCACAGATACGCAGTATTTT
CDR3 protein: CASTLPTSGISTDTQYF

clone size: -
D gene: -
V gene: TRBV7-2
J gene: TRBJ1-2
CDR3 DNA: TGTGCCAGCAGCCTCTACCACCCCGGGGATCCCTATGGCTACACCTTC
CDR3 protein: CASSLYHPGDPYGYTF

clone size: -
D gene: -
V gene: TRBV6-1
J gene: TRBJ1-5
CDR3 DNA: TGTGCCAGCAGTGAAGCAGCACAGTACTTAGGGCCCCAGCATTTT
CDR3 protein: CASSEAAQYLGPQHF

clone size: -
D gene: -
V gene: TRBV6-1
J gene: TRBJ2-6
CDR3 DNA: TGTGCCAGCGCAGTCTCTGGGGCCAACGTCCTGACTTTC
CDR3 protein: CASAVSGANVLTF

clone size: -
D gene: -
V gene: TRBV28
J gene: TRBJ1-1
CDR3 DNA: TGTGCCAGCAGACCTGCCAGGGGTACTGAAGCTTTCTTT
CDR3 protein: CASRPARGTEAFF

clone size: once
D gene: -
V gene: TRBV6-4
J gene: TRBJ1-1
CDR3 DNA: TGTGCCAGCAGTGTGACAGGGAACACTGAAGCTTTCTTT
CDR3 protein: CASSVTGNTEAFF

clone size: -
D gene: -
V gene: TRBV30
J gene: TRBJ2-1
CDR3 DNA: TGTGCCTGGAACGCGTTCGACAATGAGCAGTTCTTC
CDR3 protein: CAWNAFDNEQFF

clone size: -
D gene: -
V gene: TRBV19
J gene: TRBJ2-7
CDR3 DNA: TGTGCCAGTAGTGGACAGACCTACGAGCAGTACTTC
CDR3 protein: CASSGQTYEQYF

clone size: -
D gene: -
V gene: TRBV6-4
J gene: TRBJ2-3
CDR3 DNA: TGTGCCAGCAGTCCTTTGGCGGGGGCCGGCGAGGCAGATACGCAGTATTTT
CDR3 protein: CASSPLAGAGEADTQYF

clone size: -
D gene: -
V gene: TRBV4-1
J gene: TRBJ2-1
CDR3 DNA: TGCGCCAGCAGCCTTCGCGCCCGGGGGATCCTGGGGGACAATGAGCAGTTCTTC
CDR3 protein: CASSLRARGILGDNEQFF

clone size: once
D gene: TRBD1
V gene: TRBV4-1
J gene: TRBJ2-7
CDR3 DNA: TGCGCCAGCAGCCATCGGACAGGGTTTTCCTACGAGCAGTACTTC
CDR3 protein: CASSHRTGFSYEQYF

clone size: -
D gene: TRBD2
V gene: TRBV7-8
J gene: TRBJ2-7
CDR3 DNA: TGTGCCAGCAGCTCCCTTGGACTAGCGGGGGCCTACGAGCAGTACTTC
CDR3 protein: CASSSLGLAGAYEQYF

clone size: few
D gene: TRBD1
V gene: TRBV27
J gene: TRBJ1-4
CDR3 DNA: TGTGCCAGCAGTTCCCTCGACAGGGGTAGGGAAAAACTGTTTTTT
CDR3 protein: CASSSLDRGREKLFF

clone size: once
D gene: -
V gene: TRBV6-1
J gene: TRBJ2-7
CDR3 DNA: TGTGCCAGTGCGGGAAACGCCTACGAGCAGTACTTC
CDR3 protein: CASAGNAYEQYF

clone size: few
D gene: -
V gene: TRBV6-1
J gene: TRBJ2-7
CDR3 DNA: TGTGCCAGCAGTGATCAGTCCTACGAGCAGTACTTC
CDR3 protein: CASSDQSYEQYF

clone size: -
D gene: -
V gene: TRBV30
J gene: TRBJ1-1
CDR3 DNA: TGTGCCTGGATGTTCGGTCGGGGAACTGAAGCTTTCTTT
CDR3 protein: CAWMFGRGTEAFF

clone size: -
D gene: -
V gene: TRBV4-2
J gene: TRBJ2-2
CDR3 DNA: TGTGCCAGCAGCCAAGATGGGGCCGCCGGGGAGCTGTTTTTT
CDR3 protein: CASSQDGAAGELFF

clone size: -
D gene: -
V gene: TRBV28
J gene: TRBJ1-5
CDR3 DNA: TGTGCCAGCAGAAGTCAAATAATTACCGGGGGGAGCAATCAGCCCCAGCATTTT
CDR3 protein: CASRSQIITGGSNQPQHF

clone size: -
D gene: TRBD2
V gene: TRBV4-2
J gene: TRBJ2-3
CDR3 DNA: TGTGCCAGCAGCCAAGCGGGACTAGCCGCAGATACGCAGTATTTT
CDR3 protein: CASSQAGLAADTQYF

clone size: medium-sized
D gene: TRBD1
V gene: TRBV29-1
J gene: TRBJ2-2
CDR3 DNA: TGCAGCGTTGAAATGAACAGGGGAACCGGGGAGCTGTTTTTT
CDR3 protein: CSVEMNRGTGELFF